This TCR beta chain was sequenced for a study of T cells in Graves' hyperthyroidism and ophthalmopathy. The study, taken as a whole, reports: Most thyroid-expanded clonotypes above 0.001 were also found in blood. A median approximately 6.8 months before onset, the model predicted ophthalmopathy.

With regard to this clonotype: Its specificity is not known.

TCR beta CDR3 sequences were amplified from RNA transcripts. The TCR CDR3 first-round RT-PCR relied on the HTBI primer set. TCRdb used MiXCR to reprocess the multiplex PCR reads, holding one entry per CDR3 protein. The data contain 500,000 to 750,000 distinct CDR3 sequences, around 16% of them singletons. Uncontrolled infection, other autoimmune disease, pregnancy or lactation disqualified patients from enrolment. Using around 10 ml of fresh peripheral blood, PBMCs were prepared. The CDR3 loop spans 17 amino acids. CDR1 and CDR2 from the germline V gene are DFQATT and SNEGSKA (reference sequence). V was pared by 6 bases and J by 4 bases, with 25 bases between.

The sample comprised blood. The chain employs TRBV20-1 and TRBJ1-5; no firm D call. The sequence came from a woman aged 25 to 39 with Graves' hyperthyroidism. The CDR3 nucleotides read TGCAGTGCCCACCGGATCGACGGGGATATCACAAATCAGCCCCAGCATTTT. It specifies CSAHRIDGDITNQPQHF.